This entry is about one T cell receptor beta chain. What it recognizes is unknown. The table came from immunoSEQ multiplex PCR; TCRdb's copy has only in-frame clones and leaves some out. Among tens of thousands of clones listed, 94% were seen once. These data belong to a study of cytomegalovirus exposure and HLA in healthy donors. About the study: The approximately 610 first-cohort repertoires shared a platform with the roughly 120 validation repertoires, as reported in a later analysis.

The germline V gene encodes CDR1 SEHNR and CDR2 FQNEAQ (reference sequence). Losses at the gene ends were 4 bases for V and 3 bases for J; bases not matched to a gene: 9. The CDR3 is 15 residues long. Points from the study as a whole: CMV antigen specificity of a few CMV-associated chains was confirmed in vitro. Among TCR sequences, most were rare, though some public TCRs appeared in many donors. The study flagged around 160 TCR beta chains as cytomegalovirus-associated.

The TCR was taken from a man aged 18 to 35 in good health and CMV-seropositive. V is TRBV7-9 and J is TRBJ2-7; 7 bases line up with TRBD2. Sequencing input: PBMCs. The chain's CDR3 is CASSSKAGDSYEQYF. The CDR3 coding sequence is TGTGCCAGCAGCTCCAAGGCGGGAGACAGCTACGAGCAGTACTTC.